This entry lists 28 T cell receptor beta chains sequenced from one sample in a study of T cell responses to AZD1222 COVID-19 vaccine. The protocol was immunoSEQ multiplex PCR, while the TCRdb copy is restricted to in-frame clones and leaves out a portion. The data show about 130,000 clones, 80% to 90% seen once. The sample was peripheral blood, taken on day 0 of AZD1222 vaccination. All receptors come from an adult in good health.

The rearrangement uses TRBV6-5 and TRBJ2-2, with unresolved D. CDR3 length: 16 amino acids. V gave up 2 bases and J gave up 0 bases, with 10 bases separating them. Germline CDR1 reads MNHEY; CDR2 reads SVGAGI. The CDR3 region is CASSYERRTNTGELFF. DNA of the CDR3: TGTGCCAGCAGTTACGAAAGGCGAACGAACACCGGGGAGCTGTTTTTT.

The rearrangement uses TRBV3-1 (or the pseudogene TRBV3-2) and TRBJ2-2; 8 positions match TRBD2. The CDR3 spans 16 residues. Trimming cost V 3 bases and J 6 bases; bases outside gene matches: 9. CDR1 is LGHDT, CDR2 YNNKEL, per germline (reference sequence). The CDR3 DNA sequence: TGTGCCAGCAGCCAGCCCCGGACGGGGGGGCCCGGGGAGCTGTTTTTT. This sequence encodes CASSQPRTGGPGELFF.

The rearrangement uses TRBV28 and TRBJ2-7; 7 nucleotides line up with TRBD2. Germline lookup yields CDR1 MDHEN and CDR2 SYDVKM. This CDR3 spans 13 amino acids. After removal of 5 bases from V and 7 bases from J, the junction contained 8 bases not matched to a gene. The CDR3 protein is CASSVPGGLEQYF. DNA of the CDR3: TGTGCCAGCAGTGTTCCCGGGGGGTTGGAGCAGTACTTC.

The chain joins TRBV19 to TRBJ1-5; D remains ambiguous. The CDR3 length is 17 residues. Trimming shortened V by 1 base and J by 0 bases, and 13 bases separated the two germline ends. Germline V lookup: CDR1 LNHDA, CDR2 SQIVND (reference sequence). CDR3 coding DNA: TGTGCCAGTAGTATAGGCCTACTCCGATCTAGCAATCAGCCCCAGCATTTT. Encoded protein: CASSIGLLRSSNQPQHF. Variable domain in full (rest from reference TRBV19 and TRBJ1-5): DGGITQSPKYLFRKEGQNVTLSCEQNLNHDAMYWYRQDPGQGLRLIYYSQIVNDFQKGDIAEGYSVSREKKESFPLTVTSAQKNPTAFYLCASSIGLLRSSNQPQHFGDGTRLSIL.

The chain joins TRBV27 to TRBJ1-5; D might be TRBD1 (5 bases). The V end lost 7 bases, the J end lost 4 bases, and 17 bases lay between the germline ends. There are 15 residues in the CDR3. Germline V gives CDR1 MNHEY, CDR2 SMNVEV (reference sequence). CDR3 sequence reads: CASTGQWGTNQPQHF. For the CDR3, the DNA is TGTGCCAGCACCGGGCAATGGGGGACTAATCAGCCCCAGCATTTT.

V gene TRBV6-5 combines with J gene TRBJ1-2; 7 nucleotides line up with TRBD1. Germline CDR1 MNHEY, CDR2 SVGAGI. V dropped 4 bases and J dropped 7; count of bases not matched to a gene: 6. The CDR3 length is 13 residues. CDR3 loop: CASSSTGVAGYTF. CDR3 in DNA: TGTGCCAGCAGTTCTACAGGGGTTGCTGGCTACACCTTC.

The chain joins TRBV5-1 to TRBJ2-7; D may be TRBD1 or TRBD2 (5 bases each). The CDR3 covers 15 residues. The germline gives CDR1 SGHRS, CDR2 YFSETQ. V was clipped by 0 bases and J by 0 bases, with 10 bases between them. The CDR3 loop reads CASSLAPGSSYEQYF. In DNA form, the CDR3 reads TGCGCCAGCAGCTTGGCGCCAGGGAGCTCCTACGAGCAGTACTTC.

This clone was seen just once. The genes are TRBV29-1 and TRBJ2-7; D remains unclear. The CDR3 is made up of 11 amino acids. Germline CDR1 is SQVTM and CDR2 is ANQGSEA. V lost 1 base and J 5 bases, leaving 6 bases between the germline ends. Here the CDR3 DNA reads TGCAGCGTTGAAGCTCAGGACGAGCAGTACTTC. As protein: CSVEAQDEQYF.

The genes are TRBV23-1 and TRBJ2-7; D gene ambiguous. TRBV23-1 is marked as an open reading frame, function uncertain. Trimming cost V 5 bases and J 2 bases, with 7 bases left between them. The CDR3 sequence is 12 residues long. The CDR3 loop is CASSVWAYEQYF. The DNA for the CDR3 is TGCGCCAGCAGTGTTTGGGCCTACGAGCAGTACTTC.

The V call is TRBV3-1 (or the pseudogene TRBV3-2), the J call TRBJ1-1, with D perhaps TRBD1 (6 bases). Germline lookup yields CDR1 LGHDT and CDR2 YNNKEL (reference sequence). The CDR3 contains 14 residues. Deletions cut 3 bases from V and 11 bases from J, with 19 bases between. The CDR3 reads CASSHIQGASLAFF. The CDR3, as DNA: TGTGCCAGCAGCCACATACAGGGAGCGTCATTGGCTTTCTTT.

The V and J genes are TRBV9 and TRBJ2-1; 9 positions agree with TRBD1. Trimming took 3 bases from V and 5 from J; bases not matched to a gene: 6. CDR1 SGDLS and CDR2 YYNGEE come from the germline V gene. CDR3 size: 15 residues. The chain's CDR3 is CASSAPGQGHNEQFF. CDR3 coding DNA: TGTGCCAGCAGCGCCCCGGGACAGGGCCACAATGAGCAGTTCTTC.

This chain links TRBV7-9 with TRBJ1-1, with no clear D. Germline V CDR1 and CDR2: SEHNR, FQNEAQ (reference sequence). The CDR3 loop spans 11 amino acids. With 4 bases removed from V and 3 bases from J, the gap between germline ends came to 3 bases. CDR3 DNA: TGTGCCAGCAGCTCTTACACTGAAGCTTTCTTT. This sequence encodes CASSSYTEAFF.

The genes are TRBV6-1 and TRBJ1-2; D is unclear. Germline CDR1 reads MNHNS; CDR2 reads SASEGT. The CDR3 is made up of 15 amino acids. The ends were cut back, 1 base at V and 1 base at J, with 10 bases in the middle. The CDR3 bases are TGTGCCAGCAGTGAAGAGTTAGCTATTAACTATGGCTACACCTTC. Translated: CASSEELAINYGYTF.

This CDR3 is CASSASGPPDTQYF. CDR3 coding DNA: TGTGCCAGCAGCGCTAGCGGCCCGCCAGATACGCAGTATTTT. This chain links TRBV9 with TRBJ2-3; 7 bases are a match to TRBD2. Germline CDR1 is SGDLS and CDR2 is YYNGEE. Trimming at V came to 3 bases and at J to 4 bases, leaving 5 bases not matched to a gene. This CDR3 has 14 amino acids.

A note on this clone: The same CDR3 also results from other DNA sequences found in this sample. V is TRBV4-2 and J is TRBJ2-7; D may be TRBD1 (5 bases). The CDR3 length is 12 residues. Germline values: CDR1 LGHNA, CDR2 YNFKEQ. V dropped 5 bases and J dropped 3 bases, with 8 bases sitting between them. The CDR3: CASSFDSYEQYF. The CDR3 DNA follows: TGTGCCAGCAGCTTCGACAGCTACGAGCAGTACTTC.

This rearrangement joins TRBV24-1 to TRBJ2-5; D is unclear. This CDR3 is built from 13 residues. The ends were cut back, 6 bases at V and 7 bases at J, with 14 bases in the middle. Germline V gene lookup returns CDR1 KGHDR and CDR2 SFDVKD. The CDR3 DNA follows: TGTGCCACCAGTAGCAGGTTCCTAAGGACCCAGTACTTC. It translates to CATSSRFLRTQYF.

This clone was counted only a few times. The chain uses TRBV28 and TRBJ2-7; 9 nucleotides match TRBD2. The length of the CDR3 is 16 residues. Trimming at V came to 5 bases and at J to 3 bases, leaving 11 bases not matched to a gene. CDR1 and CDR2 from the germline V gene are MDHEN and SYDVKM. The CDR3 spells CASSPPAAGGVYEQYF. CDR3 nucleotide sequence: TGTGCCAGCAGTCCCCCCGCGGCGGGAGGGGTCTACGAGCAGTACTTC. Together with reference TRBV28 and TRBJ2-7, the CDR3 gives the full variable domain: DVKVTQSSRYLVKRTGEKVFLECVQDMDHENMFWYRQDPGLGLRLIYFSYDVKMKEKGDIPEGYSVSREKKERFSLILESASTNQTSMYLCASSPPAAGGVYEQYFGPGTRLTVT.

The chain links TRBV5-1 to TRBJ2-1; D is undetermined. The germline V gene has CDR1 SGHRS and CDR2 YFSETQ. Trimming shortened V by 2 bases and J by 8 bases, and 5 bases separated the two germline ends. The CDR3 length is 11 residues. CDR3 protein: CASSFFDEQFF. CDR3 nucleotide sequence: TGCGCCAGCAGCTTTTTTGATGAGCAGTTCTTC. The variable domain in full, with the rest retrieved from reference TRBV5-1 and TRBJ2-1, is KAGVTQTPRYLIKTRGQQVTLSCSPISGHRSVSWYQQTPGQGLQFLFEYFSETQRNKGNFPGRFSGRQFSNSRSEMNVSTLELGDSALYLCASSFFDEQFFGPGTRLTVL.

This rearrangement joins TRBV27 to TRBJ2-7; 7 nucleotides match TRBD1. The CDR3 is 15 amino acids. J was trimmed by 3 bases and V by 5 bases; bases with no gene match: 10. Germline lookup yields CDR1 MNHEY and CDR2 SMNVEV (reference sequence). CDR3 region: CASSPSPGQIYEQYF. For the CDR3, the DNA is TGTGCCAGCAGTCCCAGCCCGGGACAGATCTACGAGCAGTACTTC.

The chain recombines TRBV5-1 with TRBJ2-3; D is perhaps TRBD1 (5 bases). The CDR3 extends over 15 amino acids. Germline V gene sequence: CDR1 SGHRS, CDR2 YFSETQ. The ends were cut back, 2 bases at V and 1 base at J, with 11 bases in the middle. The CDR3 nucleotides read TGCGCCAGCAGCTTCGTAGGGGTGGGCACAGATACGCAGTATTTT. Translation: CASSFVGVGTDTQYF.

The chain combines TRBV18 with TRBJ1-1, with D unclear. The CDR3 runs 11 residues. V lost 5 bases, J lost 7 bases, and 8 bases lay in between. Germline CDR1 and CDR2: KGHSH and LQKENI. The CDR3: CASSVAIEAFF. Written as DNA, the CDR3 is TGTGCCAGCTCAGTCGCAATTGAAGCTTTCTTT.

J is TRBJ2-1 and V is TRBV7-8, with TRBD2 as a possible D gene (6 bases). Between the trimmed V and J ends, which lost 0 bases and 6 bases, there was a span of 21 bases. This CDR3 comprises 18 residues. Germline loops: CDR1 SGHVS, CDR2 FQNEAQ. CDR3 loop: CASSLASLERALPNEQFF. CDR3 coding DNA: TGTGCCAGCAGCTTAGCTTCTTTAGAGCGGGCCCTCCCCAATGAGCAGTTCTTC.

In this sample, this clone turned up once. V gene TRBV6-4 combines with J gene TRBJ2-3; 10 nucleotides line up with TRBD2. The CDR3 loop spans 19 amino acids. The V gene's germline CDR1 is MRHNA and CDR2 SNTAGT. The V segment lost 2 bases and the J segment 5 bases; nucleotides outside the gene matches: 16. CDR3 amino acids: CASSDRSSGRSEVGDTQYF. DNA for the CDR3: TGTGCCAGCAGTGACCGTTCTAGCGGGAGAAGTGAAGTCGGAGATACGCAGTATTTT.

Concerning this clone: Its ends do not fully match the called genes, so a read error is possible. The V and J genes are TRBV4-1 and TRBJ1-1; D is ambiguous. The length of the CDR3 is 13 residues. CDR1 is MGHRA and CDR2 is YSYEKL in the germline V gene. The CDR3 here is CASSQVPNAEAFF. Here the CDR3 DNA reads TGCGCCAGCAGCCAAGTTCCGAACGCTGAAGCTTTCTTT.

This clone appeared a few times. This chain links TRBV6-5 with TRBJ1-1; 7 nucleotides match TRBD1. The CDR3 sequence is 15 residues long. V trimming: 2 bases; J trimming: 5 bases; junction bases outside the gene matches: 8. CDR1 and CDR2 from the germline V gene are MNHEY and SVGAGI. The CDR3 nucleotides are TGTGCCAGCAGTTACCTTCCAGGGGGGGGAACTGAAGCTTTCTTT. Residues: CASSYLPGGGTEAFF.

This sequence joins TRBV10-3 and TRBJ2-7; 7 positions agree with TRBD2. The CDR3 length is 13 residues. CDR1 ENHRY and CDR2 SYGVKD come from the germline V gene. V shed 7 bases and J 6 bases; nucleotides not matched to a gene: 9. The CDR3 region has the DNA TGTGCCATCATGGGGGGGAGGACTGGCGAGCAGTACTTC. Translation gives CAIMGGRTGEQYF.

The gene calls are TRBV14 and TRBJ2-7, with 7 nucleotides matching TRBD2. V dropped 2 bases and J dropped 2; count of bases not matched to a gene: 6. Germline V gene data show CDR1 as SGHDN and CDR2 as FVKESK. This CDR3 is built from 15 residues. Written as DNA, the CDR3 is TGTGCCAGCAGCCAATGGAGGGGAGGGACCTACGAGCAGTACTTC. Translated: CASSQWRGGTYEQYF.

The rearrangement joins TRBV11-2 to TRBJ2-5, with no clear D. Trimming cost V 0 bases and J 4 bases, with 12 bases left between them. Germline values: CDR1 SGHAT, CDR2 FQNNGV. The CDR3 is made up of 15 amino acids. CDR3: CASSLDIRLRETQYF. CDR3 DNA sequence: TGTGCCAGCAGCTTAGATATTCGTCTTCGAGAGACCCAGTACTTC.